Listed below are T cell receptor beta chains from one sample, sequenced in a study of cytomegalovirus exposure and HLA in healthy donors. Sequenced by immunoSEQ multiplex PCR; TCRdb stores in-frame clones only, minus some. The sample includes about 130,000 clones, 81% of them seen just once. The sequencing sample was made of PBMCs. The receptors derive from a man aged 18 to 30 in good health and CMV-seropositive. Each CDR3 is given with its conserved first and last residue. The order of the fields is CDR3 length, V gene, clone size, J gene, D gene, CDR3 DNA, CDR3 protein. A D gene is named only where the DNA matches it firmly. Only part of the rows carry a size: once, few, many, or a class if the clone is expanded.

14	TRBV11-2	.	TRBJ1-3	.	TGTGCCAGCAGCCCTCGTGTCTCTGGAAACACCATATATTTT	CASSPRVSGNTIYF
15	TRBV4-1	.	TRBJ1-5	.	TGCGCCAGCAGCCCAGATGGACAGTTCAATCAGCCCCAGCATTTT	CASSPDGQFNQPQHF
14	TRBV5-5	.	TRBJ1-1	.	TGTGCCAGCAGCTTGTTACAGAGGAACACTGAAGCTTTCTTT	CASSLLQRNTEAFF
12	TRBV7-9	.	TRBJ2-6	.	TGTGCCATAAACTCTGGGGCCAACGTCCTGACTTTC	CAINSGANVLTF
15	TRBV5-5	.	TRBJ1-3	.	TGTGCCAGCAGCTTGACCGCGGGCTCAGGAAACACCATATATTTT	CASSLTAGSGNTIYF
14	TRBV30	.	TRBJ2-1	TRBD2	TGTGCCTGGAGTGTACGGGGGGTTACGAATGAGCAGTTCTTC	CAWSVRGVTNEQFF
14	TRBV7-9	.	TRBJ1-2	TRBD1	TGTGCCAGCAGCTTGGGACAGGCGAACTATGGCTACACCTTC	CASSLGQANYGYTF
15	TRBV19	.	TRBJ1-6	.	TGTGCCAGTAGTAGGGGGGAATGGCGTAATTCACCCCTCCACTTT	CASSRGEWRNSPLHF
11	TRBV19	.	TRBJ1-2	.	TGTGCCAGCCTAGCGGGGGATGGCTACACCTTC	CASLAGDGYTF
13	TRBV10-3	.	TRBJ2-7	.	TGTGCCATCAGTGAGGGCAGCTCCTACGAGCAGTACTTC	CAISEGSSYEQYF
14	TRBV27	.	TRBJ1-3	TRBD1	TGTGCCAGCAGTACAGGGGTGGCTGGAAACACCATATATTTT	CASSTGVAGNTIYF
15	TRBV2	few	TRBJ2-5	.	TGTGCCAGCAGTGAAGATCAGCCTGGGGGCGAGACCCAGTACTTC	CASSEDQPGGETQYF
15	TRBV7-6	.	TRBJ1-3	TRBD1	TGTGCCAGCAGCATCGGACAGGGGTATGGAAACACCATATATTTT	CASSIGQGYGNTIYF
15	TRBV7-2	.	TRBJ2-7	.	TGTGCCAGCAGCTTAGCCCGGGGAAGCTCCTACGAGCAGTACTTC	CASSLARGSSYEQYF
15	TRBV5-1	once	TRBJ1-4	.	TGCGCCAGCAGCTTGCAGACAGCAACTAATGAAAAACTGTTTTTT	CASSLQTATNEKLFF
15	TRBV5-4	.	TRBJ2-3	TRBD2	TGTGCCAGCAGCACCGGACTAGCGATCACAGATACGCAGTATTTT	CASSTGLAITDTQYF
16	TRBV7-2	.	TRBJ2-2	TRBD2	TGTGCCAGCAGCTCCCGGACTAGCGGGGGCACCGGGGAGCTGTTTTTT	CASSSRTSGGTGELFF
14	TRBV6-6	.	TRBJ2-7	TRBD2	TGTGCCAGCAGTTACTCTAGCGGGAGCTACGAGCAGTACTTC	CASSYSSGSYEQYF
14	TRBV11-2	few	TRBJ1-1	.	TGTGCCAGCAGCCGAGGGGGTCTTGGGACTGAAGCTTTCTTT	CASSRGGLGTEAFF
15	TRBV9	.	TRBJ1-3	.	TGTGCCAGCAGCGTAGCCGGGAATCTTGGAAACACCATATATTTT	CASSVAGNLGNTIYF
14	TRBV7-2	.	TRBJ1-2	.	TGTGCCAGCAGCTTAGGGACAGAGGACTATGGCTACACCTTC	CASSLGTEDYGYTF
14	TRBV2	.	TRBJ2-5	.	TGTGCCAGCAGTGAATTTGGCTCACAAGAGACCCAGTACTTC	CASSEFGSQETQYF
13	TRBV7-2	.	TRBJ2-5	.	TGTGCCAGCAGCTTTTGGGGAGAAGAGACCCAGTACTTC	CASSFWGEETQYF
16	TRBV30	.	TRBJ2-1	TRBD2	TGTGCCTGGAGTATATGGACTAGCGGGGGAAAGAATGAGCAGTTCTTC	CAWSIWTSGGKNEQFF
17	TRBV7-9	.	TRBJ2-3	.	TGTGCCAGCAGCTCAACCTTCGGTCTCTCTAGCACAGATACGCAGTATTTT	CASSSTFGLSSTDTQYF